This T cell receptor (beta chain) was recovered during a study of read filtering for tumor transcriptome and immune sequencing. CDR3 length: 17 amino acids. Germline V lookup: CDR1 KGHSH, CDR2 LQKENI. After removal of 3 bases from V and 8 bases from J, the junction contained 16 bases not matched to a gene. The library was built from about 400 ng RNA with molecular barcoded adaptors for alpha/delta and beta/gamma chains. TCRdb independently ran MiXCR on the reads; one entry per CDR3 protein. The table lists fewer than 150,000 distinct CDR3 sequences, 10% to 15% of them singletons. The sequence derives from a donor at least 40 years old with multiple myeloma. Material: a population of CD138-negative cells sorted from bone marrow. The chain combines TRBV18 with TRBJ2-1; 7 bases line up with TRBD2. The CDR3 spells CASSPKNSGIVYDEQFF. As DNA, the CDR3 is TGTGCCAGCTCACCCAAAAACAGCGGGATAGTTTACGATGAGCAGTTCTTC.